These 27 T cell receptor beta chains were all obtained from the same sample, sequenced in a study of shared clonotypes between healthy human individuals. Profiling relied on immunoSEQ multiplex PCR, and the TCRdb table lists in-frame clones only, not all of them. The sample carries some 1,100,000 clones, about four fifths recorded once. The sequencing sample was made of memory CD4+ T cells from PBMCs. Specified subset: CD45RA-negative fraction. Receptors were obtained from a man between 18 and 35 years old in good health. Some clones in this sample may be carry-over from other donors' samples.

V is TRBV7-2 and J is TRBJ2-5, with D possibly matching TRBD1 (6 bases). Trimming stripped 7 bases from V and 11 bases from J, with 26 bases between. Germline-derived CDR1 and CDR2 are SGHTA and FQGNSA. This CDR3 region has 15 residues. This CDR3 is CASNDQTGPVSSQYF. CDR3 nucleotide sequence: TGTGCCAGCAACGATCAGACAGGACCCGTGAGTTCACAGTACTTC.

The CDR3 loop reads CSVGTVLSYEQYF. Written as DNA, the CDR3 is TGCAGCGTTGGGACAGTACTCTCCTACGAGCAGTACTTC. This chain connects TRBV29-1 to TRBJ2-7; D possibly corresponds to TRBD1 (6 bases). CDR1 and CDR2 (germline): SQVTM, ANQGSEA. V dropped 4 bases and J dropped 0 bases, with 10 bases sitting between them. This CDR3 spans 13 amino acids.

This clone was picked up many times. The chain uses TRBV7-2 and TRBJ2-7; perhaps TRBD2 as D (6 bases). Germline CDR1 is SGHTA and CDR2 is FQGNSA. The CDR3 totals 15 residues. Trimming cost V 1 base and J 3 bases, with 13 bases left between them. The CDR3, as DNA: TGTGCCAGCAGCTTAGAGTGGGCGGGGCTCTACGAGCAGTACTTC. Amino acid sequence: CASSLEWAGLYEQYF.

There are a few counts of this clone. The chain links TRBV25-1 to TRBJ1-3; TRBD1 might be the D (6 bases). Germline CDR1 and CDR2: MGHDK and SYGVNS. V lost 5 bases, J lost 8 bases, and 16 bases lay in between. The CDR3 spans 14 residues. The CDR3: CASSWGYREDTIYF. The CDR3 DNA follows: TGTGCCAGCAGTTGGGGCTACAGGGAGGACACCATATATTTT.

This chain connects TRBV7-3 to TRBJ2-7; TRBD2 aligns across 11 bases. Germline V CDR1 and CDR2: SGHTA, FQGTGA. The CDR3 consists of 19 residues. The V gene end was trimmed by 5 bases and the J gene end by 1 base; junction bases not matched to a gene: 16. The CDR3 protein is CASSPVGGLAGGLSYEQYF. CDR3 coding DNA: TGTGCCAGCAGCCCGGTCGGTGGGCTAGCGGGAGGCCTTTCCTACGAGCAGTACTTC.

The V and J genes are TRBV9 and TRBJ1-3, with D possibly matching TRBD1 (6 bases). V shed 0 bases and J shed 0 bases, with 22 bases lying between them. The length of the CDR3 is 20 residues. Per the germline V gene, CDR1 is SGDLS and CDR2 is YYNGEE. The CDR3 DNA is TGTGCCAGCAGCGTAGCCCCTTTTACAGGGACGGCGGTCTCTGGAAACACCATATATTTT. Amino acid sequence: CASSVAPFTGTAVSGNTIYF. Combining the CDR3 with reference TRBV9 and TRBJ1-3 gives the whole variable domain DSGVTQTPKHLITATGQRVTLRCSPRSGDLSVYWYQQSLDQGLQFLIQYYNGEERAKGNILERFSAQQFPDLHSELNLSSLELGDSALYFCASSVAPFTGTAVSGNTIYFGEGSWLTVV.

This clone was seen only once. The chain couples TRBV7-8 to TRBJ2-7; no firm D call. Between the trimmed V and J ends, which lost 2 bases and 3 bases, there was a span of 5 bases. Per germline, CDR1 SGHVS and CDR2 FQNEAQ. The CDR3 is 12 amino acids. CDR3 bases: TGTGCCAGCAGCTTATTGTTCTACGAGCAGTACTTC. It codes for CASSLLFYEQYF.

V usage is TRBV28 and J usage is TRBJ2-7; maybe TRBD2 (5 bases). CDR1 and CDR2 from the germline V gene are MDHEN and SYDVKM. V was trimmed by 11 bases and J by 0 bases, leaving 14 bases between them. The CDR3 is 13 amino acids. CDR3 nucleotide sequence: TGTGCCCACCGGGCTGGGAGCTCCTACGAGCAGTACTTC. This gives the protein CAHRAGSSYEQYF.

The V gene is TRBV18, the J gene TRBJ2-5, with D unclear. The CDR3 spans 13 residues. Per the germline V gene, CDR1 is KGHSH and CDR2 is LQKENI. V was trimmed by 3 bases and J by 3 bases, leaving 8 bases between them. DNA for the CDR3: TGTGCCAGCTCACCCACCCCAGAAGAGACCCAGTACTTC. It translates to CASSPTPEETQYF.

DNA of the CDR3: TGTGCCAGCAGCCTGTTGGAGTTCGGGGAGCTGTTTTTT. Its translation is CASSLLEFGELFF. This rearrangement joins TRBV28 to TRBJ2-2; D unresolved. V dropped 6 bases and J dropped 7 bases, with 12 bases sitting between them. Germline CDR1 MDHEN, CDR2 SYDVKM. This CDR3 region has 13 residues.

V is TRBV18 and J is TRBJ1-4; 8 bases agree with TRBD1. This CDR3 comprises 15 residues. Unmatched junction bases numbered 5, after V lost 2 bases and J lost 6 bases. Germline values: CDR1 KGHSH, CDR2 LQKENI. Written as DNA, the CDR3 is TGTGCCAGCTCACCATTTGCAGGGGGCGATGAAAAACTGTTTTTT. It translates to CASSPFAGGDEKLFF. Looking up the rest from reference TRBV18 and TRBJ1-4 gives the full variable domain: NAGVMQNPRHLVRRRGQEARLRCSPMKGHSHVYWYRQLPEEGLKFMVYLQKENIIDESGMPKERFSAEFPKEGPSILRIQQVVRGDSAAYFCASSPFAGGDEKLFFGSGTQLSVL.

This sequence joins TRBV11-2 and TRBJ2-7, with 11 nucleotides matching TRBD2. The CDR3 spans 17 residues. V was pared by 8 bases and J by 3 bases, with 15 bases of the junction left unmatched. CDR1 is SGHAT, CDR2 FQNNGV, per germline. CDR3 sequence reads: CASAEVQGLAGGYEQYF. The CDR3 DNA follows: TGTGCCAGCGCTGAAGTCCAGGGGCTAGCGGGAGGCTACGAGCAGTACTTC. The variable domain in full, completed from reference TRBV11-2 and TRBJ2-7, reads EAGVAQSPRYKIIEKRQSVAFWCNPISGHATLYWYQQILGQGPKLLIQFQNNGVVDDSQLPKDRFSAERLKGVDSTLKIQPAKLEDSAVYLCASAEVQGLAGGYEQYFGPGTRLTVT.

This clone turned up a few times. The V gene is TRBV5-1, the J gene TRBJ1-1, with D unclear. The CDR3 contains 14 residues. Per germline, CDR1 SGHRS and CDR2 YFSETQ. Trimming took 0 bases from V and 6 from J, leaving 12 bases between them. Written as DNA, the CDR3 is TGCGCCAGCAGCTTGGATGGAAATGGGGCTGAAGCTTTCTTT. The encoded protein is CASSLDGNGAEAFF.

This sequence joins TRBV7-3 and TRBJ2-1; TRBD2 aligns across 10 bases. After removal of 5 bases from V and 2 bases from J, the junction contained 12 bases not matched to a gene. CDR1 is SGHTA and CDR2 is FQGTGA in the germline V gene. This CDR3 comprises 18 residues. The CDR3 DNA reads TGTGCCAGCAGCCCTCAAATCTCTAGCGGGAGTACCTACAATGAGCAGTTCTTC. This translates into CASSPQISSGSTYNEQFF.

This chain joins TRBV7-7 and TRBJ2-5, with D unresolved. Deletions cut 1 base from V and 1 base from J, with 13 bases between. Looked up from germline, CDR1 is SSHAT and CDR2 is FNYEAQ (reference sequence). The length of the CDR3 is 16 residues. The CDR3 reads CASSLGGAGFQETQYF. The CDR3 DNA reads TGTGCCAGCAGCTTAGGGGGTGCTGGGTTCCAAGAGACCCAGTACTTC. Full variable domain (outside the CDR3, taken from reference TRBV7-7 and TRBJ2-5): GAGVSQSPRYKVTKRGQDVTLRCDPISSHATLYWYQQALGQGPEFLTYFNYEAQPDKSGLPSDRFSAERPEGSISTLTIQRTEQRDSAMYRCASSLGGAGFQETQYFGPGTRLLVL.

The genes are TRBV7-2 and TRBJ2-5; 13 nucleotides align to TRBD2. With V trimmed by 4 bases and J by 5 bases, 7 bases remained unmatched. CDR1 SGHTA and CDR2 FQGNSA come from the germline V gene. The CDR3 covers 16 residues. The CDR3, as DNA: TGTGCCAGCAGCTCTCGGACTAGCGGGAGTCTGGAGACCCAGTACTTC. This gives the protein CASSSRTSGSLETQYF.

Only a few counts were recorded for this clone. V is TRBV5-1 and J is TRBJ2-1; the D gene is possibly TRBD1 (6 bases). The CDR3 length is 17 residues. The germline CDR1 and CDR2 sequences are SGHRS and YFSETQ. Between the trimmed V and J ends, which lost 4 bases and 8 bases, there was a span of 25 bases. CDR3: CASSDLGGTTGWDEQFF. DNA of the CDR3: TGCGCCAGCAGCGACCTGGGTGGGACAACCGGGTGGGATGAGCAGTTCTTC.

The chain couples TRBV7-9 to TRBJ2-3; 7 nucleotides line up with TRBD2. CDR1 and CDR2 from the germline V gene are SEHNR and FQNEAQ (reference sequence). This CDR3 has 15 amino acids. The J segment lost 11 bases and the V segment lost 5 bases, leaving 16 bases of the junction unmatched. The CDR3 DNA is TGTGCCAGCAGCGCCAGGCTATTGGACGCGGGGGTGCAGTATTTT. Its translation: CASSARLLDAGVQYF.

This clone came up a few times. J is TRBJ1-1 and V is TRBV27; 7 positions match TRBD1. The CDR3 has 13 residues. Unmatched junction bases numbered 4, after V lost 5 bases and J lost 4 bases. Germline V CDR1 and CDR2: MNHEY, SMNVEV (reference sequence). CDR3 in DNA: TGTGCCAGCAGTCTCAGGGGGTTCACTGAAGCTTTCTTT. It yields the protein CASSLRGFTEAFF.

The J gene is TRBJ2-7, the V gene TRBV5-8; a weak D match, TRBD2 (7 bases). The V and J ends lost 0 bases and 5 bases respectively, with 15 bases between them. The V gene's germline CDR1 is SGHTS and CDR2 YDEGEE. CDR3 size: 15 residues. The CDR3 region is CASSLVLGGLDEQYF. CDR3 DNA: TGTGCCAGCAGCTTGGTATTGGGGGGGCTAGACGAGCAGTACTTC.

To note about this clone: Other DNA sequences in the same sample also yield this CDR3. The gene calls are TRBV27 and TRBJ1-5; D is uncertain. V shed 3 bases and J shed 0 bases, with 6 bases lying between them. There are 14 residues in the CDR3. CDR1 MNHEY and CDR2 SMNVEV come from the germline V gene (reference sequence). In DNA, the CDR3 is TGTGCCAGCAGTTTTCGTTATAGCAATCAGCCCCAGCATTTT. Translated: CASSFRYSNQPQHF.

The rearrangement links TRBV7-9 to TRBJ1-3; the match to TRBD1 covers 7 bases. The CDR3 consists of 14 residues. After removal of 4 bases from V and 2 bases from J, the junction contained 2 bases not matched to a gene. The germline V gene encodes CDR1 SEHNR and CDR2 FQNEAQ (reference sequence). The CDR3 is CASSYGTAGNTIYF. The CDR3 nucleotides are TGTGCCAGCAGCTACGGGACAGCTGGAAACACCATATATTTT.

On this clone: Other DNA sequences in this sample translate to the same CDR3. CDR3 sequence (DNA): TGTGCCAGCAGTCCGAGGACACCCTCCTACAATGAGCAGTTCTTC. This gives the protein CASSPRTPSYNEQFF. The chain is built from TRBV28 and TRBJ2-1; D perhaps matches TRBD1 (5 bases). The germline gives CDR1 MDHEN, CDR2 SYDVKM. This CDR3 has 15 amino acids. Trimming took 5 bases from V and 0 from J, leaving 11 bases between them.

The genes are TRBV4-1 and TRBJ2-4; D is unresolved. Trimming stripped 1 base from V and 8 bases from J, with 21 bases between. The CDR3 runs 17 residues. Germline lookup yields CDR1 MGHRA and CDR2 YSYEKL. The CDR3 here is CASSQGLTEGPRDIQYF. The CDR3 nucleotides are TGCGCCAGCAGCCAAGGTCTAACCGAAGGCCCTAGAGACATTCAGTACTTC.

This clone was counted a single time. This chain connects TRBV27 to TRBJ2-7; D may match TRBD1 or TRBD2 (5 bases each). This CDR3 has 14 amino acids. The germline V gene has CDR1 MNHEY and CDR2 SMNVEV (reference sequence). The V end lost 3 bases, the J end lost 3 bases, and 12 bases lay between the germline ends. DNA of the CDR3: TGTGCCAGCAGTTTGGCCGGGGCATTCTACGAGCAGTACTTC. Its protein is CASSLAGAFYEQYF.

V is TRBV28 and J is TRBJ1-5, with 11 bases fitting TRBD1. V lost 2 bases and J lost 5; bases outside the gene matches: 8. Germline CDR1 is MDHEN and CDR2 is SYDVKM. The CDR3 length is 17 residues. This CDR3 reads CASSLGTGGSQDQPQHF. DNA for the CDR3: TGTGCCAGCAGTTTAGGGACAGGGGGAAGTCAGGATCAGCCCCAGCATTTT. Supplemented by reference TRBV28 and TRBJ1-5, the full variable domain reads DVKVTQSSRYLVKRTGEKVFLECVQDMDHENMFWYRQDPGLGLRLIYFSYDVKMKEKGDIPEGYSVSREKKERFSLILESASTNQTSMYLCASSLGTGGSQDQPQHFGDGTRLSIL.

The chain employs TRBV28 and TRBJ1-6; D is ambiguous. The CDR3 is made up of 13 amino acids. V was trimmed by 5 bases and J by 3 bases, leaving 5 bases between them. CDR1 is MDHEN, CDR2 SYDVKM, per germline. This chain's CDR3 is CASSADYNSPLHF. The DNA of the CDR3 is TGTGCCAGCAGTGCGGACTATAATTCACCCCTCCACTTT.